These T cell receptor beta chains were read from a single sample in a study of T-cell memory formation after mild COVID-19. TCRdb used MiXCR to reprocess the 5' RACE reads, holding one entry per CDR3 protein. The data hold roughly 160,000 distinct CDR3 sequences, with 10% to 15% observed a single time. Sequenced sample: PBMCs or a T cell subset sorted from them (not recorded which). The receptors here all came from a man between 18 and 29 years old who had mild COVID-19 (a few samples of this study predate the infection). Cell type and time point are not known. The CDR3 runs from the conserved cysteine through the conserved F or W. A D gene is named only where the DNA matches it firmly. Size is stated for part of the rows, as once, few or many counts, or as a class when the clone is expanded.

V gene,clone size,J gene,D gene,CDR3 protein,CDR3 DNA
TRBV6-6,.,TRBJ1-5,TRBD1,CASSFTGGNQPQHF,TGTGCCAGCAGTTTTACAGGGGGCAATCAGCCCCAGCATTTT
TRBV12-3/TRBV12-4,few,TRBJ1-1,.,CASNPGAGNTEAFF,TGTGCCAGCAATCCCGGAGCGGGGAACACTGAAGCTTTCTTT
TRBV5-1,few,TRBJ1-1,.,CASNDGGDTEAFF,TGCGCCAGCAACGATGGGGGGGACACTGAAGCTTTCTTT
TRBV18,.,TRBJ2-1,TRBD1,CASSPNLKDRANLSSYNEQFF,TGTGCCAGCTCACCTAACCTAAAGGACAGGGCGAACTTAAGCTCCTACAATGAGCAGTTCTTC
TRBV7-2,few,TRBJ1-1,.,CASSPYPGGTTEAFF,TGTGCCAGCAGCCCTTATCCAGGAGGGACCACTGAAGCTTTCTTT
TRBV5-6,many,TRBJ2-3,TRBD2,CASSFLSGGPLGDTQYF,TGTGCCAGCAGCTTCCTTAGCGGGGGGCCTCTAGGAGATACGCAGTATTTT
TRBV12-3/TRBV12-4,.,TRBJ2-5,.,CASSLGRRETQYF,TGTGCCAGCAGTTTAGGGAGAAGGGAGACCCAGTACTTC
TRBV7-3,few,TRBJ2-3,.,CASSPGWGGDTDTQYF,TGTGCCAGCAGCCCTGGGTGGGGCGGTGACACAGATACGCAGTATTTT
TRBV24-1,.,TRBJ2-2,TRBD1,CATSDVQGRPGELFF,TGTGCCACCAGTGATGTACAGGGGCGACCCGGGGAGCTGTTTTTT
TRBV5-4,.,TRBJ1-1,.,CASTMTGGNTEAFF,TGTGCCAGCACCATGACGGGAGGGAACACTGAAGCTTTCTTT
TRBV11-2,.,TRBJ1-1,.,CASSLDLEVMDTEAFF,TGTGCCAGCAGCTTAGATCTGGAGGTTATGGACACTGAAGCTTTCTTT
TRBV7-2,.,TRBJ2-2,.,CASSLRGGRNTGELFF,TGTGCCAGCAGCTTACGGGGCGGGCGGAACACCGGGGAGCTGTTTTTT
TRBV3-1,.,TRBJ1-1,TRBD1,CASSLGQGEDTEAFF,TGTGCCAGCAGCCTGGGCCAGGGGGAGGACACTGAAGCTTTCTTT
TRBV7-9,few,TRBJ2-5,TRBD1,CASSSTGWETQYF,TGTGCCAGCAGCTCGACAGGGTGGGAGACCCAGTACTTC
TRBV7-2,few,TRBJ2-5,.,CASSPVRSGTQYF,TGTGCCAGCAGCCCAGTGAGGTCGGGGACCCAGTACTTC
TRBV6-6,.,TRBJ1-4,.,CASHSNDGTTNEKLFF,TGTGCCAGCCATTCAAACGACGGCACAACTAATGAAAAACTGTTTTTT
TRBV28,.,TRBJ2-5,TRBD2,CASSSAGGPQETQYF,TGTGCCAGCAGTTCTGCGGGGGGCCCCCAAGAGACCCAGTACTTC
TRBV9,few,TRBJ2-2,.,CASSVVGVGSLDMDTGELFF,TGTGCCAGCAGCGTAGTTGGTGTTGGCAGTCTAGACATGGACACCGGGGAGCTGTTTTTT
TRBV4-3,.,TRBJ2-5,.,CASSQVWGLETQYF,TGCGCCAGCAGCCAAGTGTGGGGGCTGGAGACCCAGTACTTC
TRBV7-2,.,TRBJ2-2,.,CASSPLVGGELFF,TGTGCCAGCAGCCCCTTAGTCGGCGGGGAGCTGTTTTTT
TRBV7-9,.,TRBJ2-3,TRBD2,CASSLPAGGTSTDTQYF,TGTGCCAGCAGCTTACCAGCGGGGGGGACTAGCACAGATACGCAGTATTTT
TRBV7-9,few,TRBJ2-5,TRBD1,CASRAQGDQETQYF,TGTGCCAGCAGGGCACAGGGGGATCAAGAGACCCAGTACTTC
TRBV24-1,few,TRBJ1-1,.,CATQNDQNTEAFF,TGTGCCACCCAAAATGATCAGAACACTGAAGCTTTCTTT
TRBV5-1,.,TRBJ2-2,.,CASSLTGLDTGELFF,TGCGCCAGCAGCTTGACAGGGTTAGACACCGGGGAGCTGTTTTTT
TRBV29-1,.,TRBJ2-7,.,CSVELADAYEQYF,TGCAGCGTTGAACTCGCTGACGCCTACGAGCAGTACTTC
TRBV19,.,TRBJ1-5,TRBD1,CASSTGQVRNQPQHF,TGTGCCAGTAGTACCGGACAGGTGCGCAATCAGCCCCAGCATTTT
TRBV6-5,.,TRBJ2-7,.,CASSLRPSYEQYF,TGTGCCAGCAGCCTCCGCCCCTCCTACGAGCAGTACTTC
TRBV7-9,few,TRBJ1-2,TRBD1,CASSPDRGARPSTWGYTF,TGTGCCAGCAGCCCCGACAGGGGAGCACGGCCCTCCACTTGGGGCTACACCTTC
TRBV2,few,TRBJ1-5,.,CASSDVGLNSNQPQHF,TGTGCCAGCAGTGATGTAGGACTAAATAGCAATCAGCCCCAGCATTTT
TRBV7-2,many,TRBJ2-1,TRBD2,CASSPVGTSGGATEFF,TGTGCCAGCAGCCCCGTGGGGACTAGCGGGGGGGCCACGGAGTTCTTC
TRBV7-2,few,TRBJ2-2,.,CASSLVGSPWVF,TGTGCCAGCAGCTTAGTCGGGTCCCCCTGGGTTTTT
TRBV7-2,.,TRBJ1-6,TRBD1,CASSLPGGGSYNSPLHF,TGTGCCAGCAGCCTCCCAGGGGGGGGCTCCTATAATTCACCCCTCCACTTT
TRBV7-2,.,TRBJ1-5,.,CASSLDVGSRQPQHF,TGTGCCAGCAGCTTAGACGTGGGATCTAGGCAGCCCCAGCATTTT
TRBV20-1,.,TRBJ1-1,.,CSARGGQSHTEAFF,TGCAGTGCTAGAGGAGGGCAATCCCACACTGAAGCTTTCTTT
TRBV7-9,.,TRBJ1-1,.,CASSSAQAAWRTEAFF,TGTGCCAGCAGCTCGGCTCAGGCAGCCTGGCGGACTGAAGCTTTCTTT
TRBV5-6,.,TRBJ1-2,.,CASSFVTGGRGYTF,TGTGCCAGCAGCTTCGTGACGGGGGGGCGCGGCTACACCTTC
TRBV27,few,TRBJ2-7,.,CASSLYRALSYEQYF,TGTGCCAGCAGTCTATACAGGGCCCTCTCCTACGAGCAGTACTTC
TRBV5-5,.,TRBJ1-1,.,CASTRRENTEAFF,TGTGCCAGCACCCGAAGAGAGAACACTGAAGCTTTCTTT
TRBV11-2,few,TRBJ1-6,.,CASSLEGGGSYNSPLHF,TGTGCCAGCAGCTTAGAGGGAGGGGGCTCCTATAATTCACCCCTCCACTTT
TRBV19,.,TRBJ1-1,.,CASSQMGALSAEAFF,TGTGCCAGTAGTCAAATGGGCGCGCTGAGCGCTGAAGCTTTCTTT
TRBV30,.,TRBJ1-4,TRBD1,CAWSRTGEEKLFF,TGTGCCTGGAGTAGAACAGGGGAAGAAAAACTGTTTTTT
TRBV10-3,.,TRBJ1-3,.,CAISEGLAPGNTIYF,TGTGCCATCAGTGAAGGGTTGGCCCCTGGAAACACCATATATTTT
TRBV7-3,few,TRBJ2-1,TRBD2,CASSLLGGEQFF,TGTGCCAGCAGCTTATTGGGAGGGGAGCAGTTCTTC
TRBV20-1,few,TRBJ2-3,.,CSAGPGDTQYF,TGCAGTGCTGGACCGGGGGATACGCAGTATTTT
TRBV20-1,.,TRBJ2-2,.,CSAREVGIYGTGELFF,TGCAGTGCTAGAGAAGTGGGGATATACGGGACCGGTGAGCTGTTTTTT